The rows below give T cell receptor beta chains drawn from one sample of a study of cytomegalovirus exposure and HLA in healthy donors. Libraries were prepared by immunoSEQ multiplex PCR; TCRdb keeps only in-frame clonotypes and omits some of them. This table holds some 160,000 clones, roughly 84% found once. The source material was PBMCs. Source of these receptors: a woman aged 18-29 years in good health and CMV-seronegative. Both conserved end residues are part of each CDR3. D genes are given only for firm matches.

d_call: TRBD2; j_call: TRBJ2-7; v_call: TRBV7-9; cdr3_length: 15; cdr3_aa: CASSLAGLAGGEQYF; cdr3_nt: TGTGCCAGCAGCTTAGCGGGACTAGCGGGGGGCGAGCAGTACTTC
d_call: TRBD2; j_call: TRBJ2-1; v_call: TRBV7-9; cdr3_length: 13; cdr3_aa: CATGRQPGNEQFF; cdr3_nt: TGTGCCACCGGGAGGCAACCTGGGAATGAGCAGTTCTTC
d_call: -; j_call: TRBJ1-2; v_call: TRBV2; cdr3_length: 13; cdr3_aa: CASSRGPDYGYTF; cdr3_nt: TGTGCCAGCAGTCGTGGGCCAGACTATGGCTACACCTTC
d_call: -; j_call: TRBJ2-1; v_call: TRBV7-9; cdr3_length: 16; cdr3_aa: CASSDSWRGGYNEQFF; cdr3_nt: TGTGCCAGCAGCGACTCATGGCGAGGAGGCTACAATGAGCAGTTCTTC
d_call: TRBD1; j_call: TRBJ2-5; v_call: TRBV10-1; cdr3_length: 18; cdr3_aa: CASSESVRSRGRGETQYF; cdr3_nt: TGCGCCAGCAGTGAGTCGGTCCGTAGCAGGGGGCGAGGAGAGACCCAGTACTTC
d_call: -; j_call: TRBJ2-2; v_call: TRBV5-1; cdr3_length: 15; cdr3_aa: CASSSLSVNTGELFF; cdr3_nt: TGCGCCAGCAGCTCCCTTAGCGTGAACACCGGGGAGCTGTTTTTT
d_call: -; j_call: TRBJ2-5; v_call: TRBV4-1; cdr3_length: 16; cdr3_aa: CASSQVLTTLQETQYF; cdr3_nt: TGCGCCAGCAGCCAAGTTTTGACAACTCTCCAAGAGACCCAGTACTTC
d_call: -; j_call: TRBJ1-5; v_call: TRBV6-1; cdr3_length: 13; cdr3_aa: CASSRTKDQPQHF; cdr3_nt: TGTGCCAGCAGCCGCACTAAGGATCAGCCCCAGCATTTT
d_call: TRBD1; j_call: TRBJ1-1; v_call: TRBV7-8; cdr3_length: 14; cdr3_aa: CASRQGQGHTEAFF; cdr3_nt: TGTGCCAGCAGACAAGGACAGGGGCACACTGAAGCTTTCTTT
d_call: -; j_call: TRBJ1-6; v_call: TRBV30; cdr3_length: 12; cdr3_aa: CAWSAQPSPLHF; cdr3_nt: TGTGCCTGGAGCGCACAGCCTTCACCCCTCCACTTT
d_call: TRBD1; j_call: TRBJ1-5; v_call: TRBV6-5; cdr3_length: 15; cdr3_aa: CASSYTGDSNQPQHF; cdr3_nt: TGTGCCAGCAGTTACACAGGGGATAGCAATCAGCCCCAGCATTTT
d_call: TRBD2; j_call: TRBJ2-5; v_call: TRBV7-6; cdr3_length: 20; cdr3_aa: CASSLRTGQGLAGSQETQYF; cdr3_nt: TGTGCCAGCAGCCTTCGTACGGGTCAAGGACTAGCGGGTTCCCAAGAGACCCAGTACTTC
d_call: TRBD1; j_call: TRBJ2-2; v_call: TRBV5-1; cdr3_length: 17; cdr3_aa: CASTSGTGGINTGELFF; cdr3_nt: TGCGCCAGCACCTCAGGGACAGGGGGGATAAACACCGGGGAGCTGTTTTTT
d_call: TRBD1; j_call: TRBJ2-3; v_call: TRBV6-5; cdr3_length: 15; cdr3_aa: CASSYPGQGRDTQYF; cdr3_nt: TGTGCCAGCAGTTACCCCGGACAGGGAAGAGATACGCAGTATTTT
d_call: -; j_call: TRBJ1-1; v_call: TRBV5-1; cdr3_length: 16; cdr3_aa: CASSLDSGGRNTEAFF; cdr3_nt: TGCGCCAGCAGCCTGGATAGCGGGGGACGGAACACTGAAGCTTTCTTT
d_call: -; j_call: TRBJ1-5; v_call: TRBV6-1; cdr3_length: 16; cdr3_aa: CASSEEVGHSNQPQHF; cdr3_nt: TGTGCCAGCAGTGAAGAGGTAGGACACAGCAATCAGCCCCAGCATTTT
d_call: -; j_call: TRBJ1-1; v_call: TRBV11-2; cdr3_length: 13; cdr3_aa: CASTPGFRTEAFF; cdr3_nt: TGTGCCAGCACCCCAGGGTTTAGGACTGAAGCTTTCTTT
d_call: TRBD1; j_call: TRBJ1-2; v_call: TRBV18; cdr3_length: 15; cdr3_aa: CASSPNRGPNYGYTF; cdr3_nt: TGTGCCAGCTCACCTAACAGGGGACCTAACTATGGCTACACCTTC
d_call: TRBD2; j_call: TRBJ2-1; v_call: TRBV19; cdr3_length: 16; cdr3_aa: CASSIGLAGGYNEQFF; cdr3_nt: TGTGCCAGTAGTATAGGGCTAGCGGGGGGTTACAATGAGCAGTTCTTC
d_call: -; j_call: TRBJ2-4; v_call: TRBV5-1; cdr3_length: 17; cdr3_aa: CASSLGVNQGSTNSQYF; cdr3_nt: TGCGCCAGCAGCCTGGGAGTAAATCAGGGGAGCACAAACAGTCAGTACTTC
d_call: -; j_call: TRBJ1-1; v_call: TRBV6-1; cdr3_length: 14; cdr3_aa: CASSPRVLNTEAFF; cdr3_nt: TGTGCCAGCAGTCCCAGGGTATTGAACACTGAAGCTTTCTTT
d_call: TRBD1; j_call: TRBJ1-2; v_call: TRBV6-5; cdr3_length: 15; cdr3_aa: CASRGQKILNYGYTF; cdr3_nt: TGTGCCAGCAGGGGACAGAAAATATTAAACTATGGCTACACCTTC